These T cell receptor beta chains were read from a single sample in a study of CD8+ T cells in alopecia areata. Sequenced by immunoSEQ multiplex PCR; TCRdb stores in-frame clones only, minus some. The sample records hundreds of thousands of clones, around three fifths being singletons. The sequencing here drew on CD4+ T cells sorted from blood, taken at week 0. Receptors were obtained from a human donor with alopecia areata. Each CDR3 is given with its conserved first and last residue. Fields, in order: J gene, clone size, D gene, V gene, CDR3 DNA, CDR3 protein. D genes are given only for firm matches. Some rows mark clone size as missing; the rest say once, few, many or name a class of expanded clone.

TRBJ2-1,-,-,TRBV29-1,TGCAGCCTCTCTACCGAGTACAATGAGCAGTTCTTC,CSLSTEYNEQFF
TRBJ1-2,-,TRBD1,TRBV9,TGTGCCAGCAGCGTAGACCACTTTGGACAGGGCCTCACCTTC,CASSVDHFGQGLTF
TRBJ2-7,-,TRBD1,TRBV9,TGTGCCAGCAGCGTAGGACAGGGGGTTGTCTACGAGCAGTACTTC,CASSVGQGVVYEQYF
TRBJ1-2,-,-,TRBV6-1,TGTGCCAGCAGTGGGACGGCCTATGGCTACACCTTC,CASSGTAYGYTF
TRBJ1-3,-,-,TRBV30,TGTGCCTGGAGTGTAACAACCAGGGCTGGAAACACCATATATTTT,CAWSVTTRAGNTIYF
TRBJ1-1,few,-,TRBV18,TGTGCCAGCCGAGCAGGGAACACTGAAGCTTTCTTT,CASRAGNTEAFF
TRBJ1-5,-,TRBD1,TRBV30,TGTGCCTGGAGTCCGACAGGGAATCAGCCCCAGCATTTT,CAWSPTGNQPQHF
TRBJ2-2,-,-,TRBV30,TGTGCCTGGGACACATACACCGGGGAGCTGTTTTTT,CAWDTYTGELFF
TRBJ2-1,-,-,TRBV5-1,TGCGCCAGCAGCTTGTATGGTGAGCAGTTCTTC,CASSLYGEQFF
TRBJ2-1,-,-,TRBV29-1,TGCAGCGTTAGAGCCGTCGGTGAGCAGTTCTTC,CSVRAVGEQFF
TRBJ2-7,-,TRBD2,TRBV5-1,TGCGCCAGCAGCTGGGGGCGAGGACTAGCGACGGGCGAGCAGTACTTC,CASSWGRGLATGEQYF
TRBJ2-3,-,TRBD2,TRBV25-1,TGTGCCAGCAGTGACCTAGCGGGAGCGGATACGCAGTATTTT,CASSDLAGADTQYF
TRBJ1-2,-,-,TRBV29-1,TGCAGCGTTGGAGAGGCCTATGGCTACACCTTC,CSVGEAYGYTF
TRBJ2-5,-,-,TRBV30,TGTGCCTGGAGTAAGCGGATAATGCAGTACTTC,CAWSKRIMQYF
TRBJ1-2,-,-,TRBV29-1,TGCAGCGCCTCCCGGGAGATTGGCTACACCTTC,CSASREIGYTF
TRBJ1-1,few,-,TRBV30,TGTGCCTGCCTTCGAAAGGGCGGAGGTGATATTGAAGCTTTCTTT,CACLRKGGGDIEAFF
TRBJ1-4,many,-,TRBV14,TGTGCCAGCAGCCAAGACCTACAGATCTCAACTAATGAAAAACTGTTTTTT,CASSQDLQISTNEKLFF
TRBJ1-1,-,-,TRBV30,TGTGCCTGGGGAGAGGGGGGCACTGAAGCTTTCTTT,CAWGEGGTEAFF
TRBJ1-6,-,TRBD1,TRBV6-1,TGTGCCTCCACGATGCAGACAGGGAGGGATTCACCCCTCCACTTT,CASTMQTGRDSPLHF
TRBJ2-1,-,TRBD2,TRBV7-3,TGTGCCAGCAGCACAATGGGTAGCGGGAACAATGAGCAGTTCTTC,CASSTMGSGNNEQFF
TRBJ1-1,-,-,TRBV6-5,TGTGCCAGCAGTTACTCGTCCATTCTGGGCGCTGAAGCTTTCTTT,CASSYSSILGAEAFF
TRBJ2-7,-,TRBD1,TRBV6-5,TGTGCCAGCAGGAGATATCAGGGGGAGATCTACGAGCAGTACTTC,CASRRYQGEIYEQYF
TRBJ2-4,few,TRBD2,TRBV4-1,TGCGCCAGCAGCCGAACCCCTAGCGGGGGAAACATTCAGTACTTC,CASSRTPSGGNIQYF
TRBJ1-1,-,-,TRBV11-2,TGTGCCAGCAGCCGCCGGGGGGCAGGGGACACTGAAGCTTTCTTT,CASSRRGAGDTEAFF
TRBJ2-1,many,-,TRBV30,TGTGCCTGGAGTGTACGAGGACTAAGCTCCTACAATGAGCAGTTCTTC,CAWSVRGLSSYNEQFF
TRBJ2-5,-,-,TRBV7-9,TGTGCCAGCAGCTCCGCCCGGAGCACGTTAGAGACCCAGTACTTC,CASSSARSTLETQYF
TRBJ2-1,few,TRBD2,TRBV2,TGTGCCAGCAGTTTAGCGGGGGGAGGGTACAATGAGCAGTTCTTC,CASSLAGGGYNEQFF
TRBJ1-1,-,-,TRBV7-9,TGTGCCAGCAGCTTAGATCGTTCATCTAGGGCTTTCTTT,CASSLDRSSRAFF
TRBJ1-1,-,-,TRBV10-3,TGTGCCATCAGTCAACACGGGACCAACACTGAAGCTTTCTTT,CAISQHGTNTEAFF
TRBJ2-1,-,-,TRBV29-1,TGCAGCGTCACTCCGGGACTCCCATCGATGGGTGAGCAGTTCTTC,CSVTPGLPSMGEQFF
TRBJ2-3,-,TRBD2,TRBV10-1,TGCGCCAGCAGTGAAGATAGCGGGGGGTTAGCAGATACGCAGTATTTT,CASSEDSGGLADTQYF
TRBJ1-2,-,-,TRBV30,TGTGCCTGGAGTACCGGGACGGTCTATGGCTACACCTTC,CAWSTGTVYGYTF